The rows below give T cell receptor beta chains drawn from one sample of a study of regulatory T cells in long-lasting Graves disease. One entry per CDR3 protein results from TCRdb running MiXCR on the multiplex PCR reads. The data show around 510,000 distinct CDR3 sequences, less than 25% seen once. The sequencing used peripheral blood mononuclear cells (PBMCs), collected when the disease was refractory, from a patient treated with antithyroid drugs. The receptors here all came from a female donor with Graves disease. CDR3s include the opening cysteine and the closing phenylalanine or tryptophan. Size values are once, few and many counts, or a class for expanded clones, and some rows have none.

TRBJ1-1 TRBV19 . CASNLRQGKGKTEAFF
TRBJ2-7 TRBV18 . CASSPPFGTGSHEQYF
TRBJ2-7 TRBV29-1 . CSANRTGGPYEQYF
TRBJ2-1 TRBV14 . CASSESGGAYNEQFF
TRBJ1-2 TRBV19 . CASSITGAPLGYGYTF
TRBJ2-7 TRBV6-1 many CASSETYEQYF
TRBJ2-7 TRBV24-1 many CATSDLLGDEQYF
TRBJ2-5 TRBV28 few CASSLFGRNEETQYF
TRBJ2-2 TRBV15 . CATTRTRSGELFF
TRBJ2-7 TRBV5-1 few CASSKLNRGRRYEQYF
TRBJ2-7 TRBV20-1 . CSARDGTGASYEQYF
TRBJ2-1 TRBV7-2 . CATPAGSYNEQFF
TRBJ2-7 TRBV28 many CASSLPRTGVDEQYF
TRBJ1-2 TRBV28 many CAIVPGSGPYGYTF
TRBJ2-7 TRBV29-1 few CSVEAAGAPEYEQYF
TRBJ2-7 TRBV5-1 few CASSELSLPFSGTSTYEQYF